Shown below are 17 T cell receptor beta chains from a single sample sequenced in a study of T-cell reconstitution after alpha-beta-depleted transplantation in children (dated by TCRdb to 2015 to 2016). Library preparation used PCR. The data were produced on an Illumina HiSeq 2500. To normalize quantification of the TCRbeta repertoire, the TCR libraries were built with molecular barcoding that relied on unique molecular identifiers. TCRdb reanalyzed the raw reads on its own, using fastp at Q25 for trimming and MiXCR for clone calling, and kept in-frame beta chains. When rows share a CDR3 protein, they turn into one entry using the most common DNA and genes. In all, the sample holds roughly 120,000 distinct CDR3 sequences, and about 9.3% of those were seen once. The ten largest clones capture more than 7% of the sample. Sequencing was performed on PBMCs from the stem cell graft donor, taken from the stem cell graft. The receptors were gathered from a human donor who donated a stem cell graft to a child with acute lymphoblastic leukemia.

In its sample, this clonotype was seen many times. The CDR3 bases are TGCGCCAGCAGCTCCGATACAGGGTGGGATCGGTTTTTT. Its protein product is CASSSDTGWDRFF. The chain is built from TRBV5-1 and TRBJ1-4, with D maybe TRBD1 (6 bases). V shed 3 bases and J shed 16 bases, with 19 bases lying between them. CDR3 length: 13 amino acids. Germline V gives CDR1 SGHRS, CDR2 YFSETQ.

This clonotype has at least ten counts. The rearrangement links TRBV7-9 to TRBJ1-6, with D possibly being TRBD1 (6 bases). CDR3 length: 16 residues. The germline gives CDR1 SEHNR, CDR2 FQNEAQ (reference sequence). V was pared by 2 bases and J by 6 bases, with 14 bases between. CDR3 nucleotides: TGTGCCAGCAGCTTAAGGGTGCAGGGGCCTAATTCACCCCTCCACTTT. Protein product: CASSLRVQGPNSPLHF.

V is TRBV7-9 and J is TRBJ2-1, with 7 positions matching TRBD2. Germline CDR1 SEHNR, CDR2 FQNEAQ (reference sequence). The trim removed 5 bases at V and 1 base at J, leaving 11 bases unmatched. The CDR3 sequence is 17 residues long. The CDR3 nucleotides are TGTGCCAGCAGCCGTTTGGGGGGGGTAAGATCCTACAATGAGCAGTTCTTC. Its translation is CASSRLGGVRSYNEQFF.

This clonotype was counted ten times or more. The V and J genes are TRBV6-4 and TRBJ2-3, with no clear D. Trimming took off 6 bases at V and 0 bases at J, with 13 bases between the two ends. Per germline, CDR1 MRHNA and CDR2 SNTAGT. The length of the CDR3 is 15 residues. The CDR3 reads CASSPHPWSTDTQYF. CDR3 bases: TGTGCCAGCAGCCCACATCCCTGGAGCACAGATACGCAGTATTTT.

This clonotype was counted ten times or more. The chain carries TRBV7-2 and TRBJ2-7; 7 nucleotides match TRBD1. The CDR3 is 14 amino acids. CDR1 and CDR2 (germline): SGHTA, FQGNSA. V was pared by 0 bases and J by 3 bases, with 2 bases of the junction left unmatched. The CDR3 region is CASSLAHRGYEQYF. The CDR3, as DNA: TGTGCCAGCAGCTTAGCGCACAGGGGCTACGAGCAGTACTTC.

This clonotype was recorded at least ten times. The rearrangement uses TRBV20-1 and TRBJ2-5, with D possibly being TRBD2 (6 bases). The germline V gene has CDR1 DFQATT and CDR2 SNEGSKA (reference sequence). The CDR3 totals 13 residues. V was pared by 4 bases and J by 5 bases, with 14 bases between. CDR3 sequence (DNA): TGCAGTGCTACCCCCAGCGGGCGGGAGACCCAGTACTTC. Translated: CSATPSGRETQYF.

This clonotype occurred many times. CDR3 sequence (DNA): TGTGCCAGCAGTTTACTAGGGGATGTGGGTGAGCAGTTCTTC. Its protein is CASSLLGDVGEQFF. The chain employs TRBV12-3 or TRBV12-4 and TRBJ2-1, with D possibly TRBD1 on 5 matching bases. CDR3 length: 14 residues. Between the trimmed V and J ends, which lost 2 bases and 9 bases, there was a span of 14 bases.

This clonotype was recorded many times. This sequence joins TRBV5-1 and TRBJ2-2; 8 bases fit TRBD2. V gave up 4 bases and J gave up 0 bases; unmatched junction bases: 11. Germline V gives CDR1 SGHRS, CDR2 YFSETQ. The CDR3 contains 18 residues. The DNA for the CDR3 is TGCGCCAGCAGCCCCTACGGAGCGGGGGTGGCGAACACCGGGGAGCTGTTTTTT. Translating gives CASSPYGAGVANTGELFF.

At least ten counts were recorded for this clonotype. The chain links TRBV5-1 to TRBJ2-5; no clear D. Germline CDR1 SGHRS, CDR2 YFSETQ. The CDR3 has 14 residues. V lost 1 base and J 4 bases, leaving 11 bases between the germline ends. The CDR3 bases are TGCGCCAGCAGCTTGCGATCAGGACGAGAGACCCAGTACTTC. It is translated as CASSLRSGRETQYF.

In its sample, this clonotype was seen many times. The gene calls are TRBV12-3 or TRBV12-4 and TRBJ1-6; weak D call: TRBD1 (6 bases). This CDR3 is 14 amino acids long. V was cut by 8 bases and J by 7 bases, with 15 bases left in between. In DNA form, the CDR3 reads TGTGCCAGCCTCGGGACGGGGACAAATTCACCCCTCCACTTT. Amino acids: CASLGTGTNSPLHF.

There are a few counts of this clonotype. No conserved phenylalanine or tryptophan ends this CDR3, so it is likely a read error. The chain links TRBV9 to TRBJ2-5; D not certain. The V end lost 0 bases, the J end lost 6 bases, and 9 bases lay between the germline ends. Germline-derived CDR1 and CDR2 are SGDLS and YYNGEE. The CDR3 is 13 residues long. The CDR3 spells CASSVEGTQTQYS. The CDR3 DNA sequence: TGTGCCAGCAGCGTAGAGGGAACGCAGACCCAGTACTCC.

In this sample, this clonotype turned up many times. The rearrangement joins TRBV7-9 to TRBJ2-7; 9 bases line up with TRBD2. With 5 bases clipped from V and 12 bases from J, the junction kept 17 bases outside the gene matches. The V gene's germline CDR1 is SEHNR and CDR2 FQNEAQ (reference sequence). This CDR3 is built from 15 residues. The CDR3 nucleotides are TGTGCCAGCAGCGTAACAGCGGGAGGCCATACGGATCTGTACTTC. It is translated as CASSVTAGGHTDLYF. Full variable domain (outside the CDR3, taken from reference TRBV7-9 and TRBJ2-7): DTGVSQNPRHKITKRGQNVTFRCDPISEHNRLYWYRQTLGQGPEFLTYFQNEAQLEKSRLLSDRFSAERPKGSFSTLEIQRTEQGDSAMYLCASSVTAGGHTDLYFGPGTRLTVT.

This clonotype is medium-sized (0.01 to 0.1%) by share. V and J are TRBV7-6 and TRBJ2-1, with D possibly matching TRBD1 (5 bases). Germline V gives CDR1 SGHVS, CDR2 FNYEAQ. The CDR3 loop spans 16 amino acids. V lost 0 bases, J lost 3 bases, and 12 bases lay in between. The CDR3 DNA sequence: TGTGCCAGCAGCTTAGCCCGACAGAGGATCTACAATGAGCAGTTCTTC. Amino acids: CASSLARQRIYNEQFF.

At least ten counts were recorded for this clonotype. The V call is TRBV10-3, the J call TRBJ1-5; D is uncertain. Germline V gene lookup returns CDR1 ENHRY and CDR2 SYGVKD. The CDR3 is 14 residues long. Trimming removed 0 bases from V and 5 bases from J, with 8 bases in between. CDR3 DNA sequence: TGTGCCATCAGTGAGTCGAGTCGGGATCAGCCCCAGCATTTT. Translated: CAISESSRDQPQHF.

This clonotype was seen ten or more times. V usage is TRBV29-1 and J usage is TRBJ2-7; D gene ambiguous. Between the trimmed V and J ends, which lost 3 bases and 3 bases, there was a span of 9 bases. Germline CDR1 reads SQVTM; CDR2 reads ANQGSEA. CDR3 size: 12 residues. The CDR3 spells CSVEKTDYEQYF. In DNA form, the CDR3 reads TGCAGCGTTGAGAAAACAGACTACGAGCAGTACTTC.

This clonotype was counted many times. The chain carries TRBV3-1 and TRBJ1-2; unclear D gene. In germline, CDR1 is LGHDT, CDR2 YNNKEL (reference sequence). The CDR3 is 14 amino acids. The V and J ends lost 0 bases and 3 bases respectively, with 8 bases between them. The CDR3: CASSQDIGDYGYTF. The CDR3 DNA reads TGTGCCAGCAGCCAAGACATCGGGGACTATGGCTACACCTTC.

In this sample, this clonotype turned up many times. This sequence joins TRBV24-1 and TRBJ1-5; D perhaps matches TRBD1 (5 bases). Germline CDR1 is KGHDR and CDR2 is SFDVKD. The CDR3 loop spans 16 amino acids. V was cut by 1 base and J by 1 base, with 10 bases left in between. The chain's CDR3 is CATSDLRGTSNQPQHF. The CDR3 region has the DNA TGTGCCACCAGTGATTTAAGGGGTACCAGCAATCAGCCCCAGCATTTT.